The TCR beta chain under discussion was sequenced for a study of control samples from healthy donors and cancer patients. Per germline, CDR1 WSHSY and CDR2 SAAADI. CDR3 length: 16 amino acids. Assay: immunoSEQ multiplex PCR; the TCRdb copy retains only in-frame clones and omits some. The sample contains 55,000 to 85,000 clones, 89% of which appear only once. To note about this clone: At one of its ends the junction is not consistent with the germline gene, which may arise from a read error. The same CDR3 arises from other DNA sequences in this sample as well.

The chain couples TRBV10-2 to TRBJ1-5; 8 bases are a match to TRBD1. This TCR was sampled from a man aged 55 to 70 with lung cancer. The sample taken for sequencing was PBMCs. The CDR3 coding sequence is TGCGCCAGCAGTCCAGGTGGCAGGGGGCCGAATCAGCCCCAACATTTT. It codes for CASSPGGRGPNQPQHF.